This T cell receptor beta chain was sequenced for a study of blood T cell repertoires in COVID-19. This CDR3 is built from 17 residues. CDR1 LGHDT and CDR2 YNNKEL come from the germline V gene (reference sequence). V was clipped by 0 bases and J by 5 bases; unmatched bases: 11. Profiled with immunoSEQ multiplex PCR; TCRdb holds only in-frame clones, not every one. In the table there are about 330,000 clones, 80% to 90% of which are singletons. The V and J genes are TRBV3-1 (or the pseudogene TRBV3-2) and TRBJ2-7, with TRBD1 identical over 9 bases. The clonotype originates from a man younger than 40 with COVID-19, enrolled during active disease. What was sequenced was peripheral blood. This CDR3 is CASSQDPGTGKIHEQYF. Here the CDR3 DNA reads TGTGCCAGCAGCCAAGACCCCGGGACAGGGAAAATCCACGAGCAGTACTTC.